Here is one TCR beta chain with its context. Its specificity is not known. Data came from immunoSEQ multiplex PCR; TCRdb stores just in-frame clones and leaves some out. Among over 100,000 clones listed, around 89% were seen once. This sample was taken from a study of T cell responses to AZD1222 COVID-19 vaccine. Study-wide background: Pooled samples include second doses given at about 4 or 12 weeks.

Study-level findings and limits: Clonal diversity was possibly underestimated; the donors were predominantly white British and more often female. The repertoires were collected only after the peak T cell response. The study found Spike-specific TCR breadth and depth rose after two AZD1222 doses.

Germline CDR1 reads LGHDT; CDR2 reads YNNKEL (reference sequence). Trimming shortened V by 3 bases and J by 4 bases, and 9 bases separated the two germline ends. The length of the CDR3 is 14 residues. Sample: peripheral blood, taken on day 0 of AZD1222 vaccination. The rearrangement uses TRBV3-1 (or the pseudogene TRBV3-2) and TRBJ1-4; a weak D match, TRBD1 (5 bases). The origin of this receptor is an adult in good health. The CDR3 DNA sequence: TGTGCCAGCAGCCACCTGCAGGGTAATGAAAAACTGTTTTTT. Amino acids: CASSHLQGNEKLFF.